Listed below are T cell receptor beta chains from one sample, sequenced in a study of monozygotic twins with inflammatory bowel disease. TCRdb reprocessed the 5' RACE reads and stores each CDR3 protein as one record, lacking DNA. The sample has around 450,000 distinct CDR3 sequences. The sample comprised blood. These receptors were taken from a human donor with ulcerative colitis or Crohn's disease, or a healthy co-twin of an affected twin (not recorded which). CDR3s include the opening cysteine and the closing phenylalanine or tryptophan. Fields, in order: V gene, J gene, CDR3 protein.

TRBV4-3	TRBJ1-6	CASSHYLQGTDSPLHF
TRBV4-3	TRBJ1-2	CASSQDRGTSGYGYTF
TRBV6-2/TRBV6-3	TRBJ2-5	CASSLGSPQETQYF
TRBV7-3	TRBJ2-5	CASSYDREETQYF
TRBV19	TRBJ2-7	CASIKGSPYEQYF
TRBV20-1	TRBJ1-5	CSAAPGGNQPQHF
TRBV7-2	TRBJ2-5	CASSLGTGRRETQYF
TRBV7-9	TRBJ2-1	CASSRDTNEQFF
TRBV11-1	TRBJ2-3	CASSFPPRGSGRTDTQYF
TRBV5-5	TRBJ2-5	CASSPGRLLEETQYF
TRBV5-1	TRBJ2-2	CASSLIGELFF
TRBV6-4	TRBJ1-2	CASSAGGDAAYGYTF
TRBV5-1	TRBJ2-5	CASTLGRGASFETQYF
TRBV25-1	TRBJ2-2	CASKGQGWTTGELFF
TRBV7-2	TRBJ2-3	CASSLTGGGTDTQYF
TRBV6-2/TRBV6-3	TRBJ1-5	CASRQTGTHQPQHF